This T cell receptor beta chain derives from a study of T cell clonality in common variable immunodeficiency. The study, taken as a whole, reports: CVID subjects showed higher TCRbeta clonality than healthy controls. Fewer deletions and N-nucleotide insertions were reportedly seen in common variable immunodeficiency TCR beta sequences. Fewer TCRbeta clones were shared among CVID subjects than controls.

Each donor provided roughly 4.5 to 9 ml of heparinized whole blood. TCRdb's copy holds only in-frame clones and misses some; the assay was immunoSEQ multiplex PCR. This sample comprises some 52,000 clones, none seen once only. This clone showed up many times. Antigen: not known. The sequence runs out 3 residues before the end of the CDR3; the remainder is reconstructed from the germline J gene. V gave up 4 bases and J gave up 7 bases, with 8 bases separating them. The CDR3 covers 12 residues. Germline V gives CDR1 SGHRS, CDR2 YFSETQ. The chain has TRBV5-1 and TRBJ2-2, with D unresolved. Sequences were obtained from peripheral blood mononuclear cells. The clonotype originates from a person aged 18 to 75 in good health. CDR3 in amino acids: CASSGIGGELFF. Incomplete CDR3 DNA: TGCGCCAGCAGCGGTATCGGCGGGGAG.